This TCR beta chain was retrieved from a study of T-cell reconstitution after alpha-beta-depleted transplantation in children. Broader study findings: Hyperexpanded clones declined; after one year, newly produced T cells mostly supplied diversity.

This CDR3 is 13 amino acids long. V lost 5 bases and J lost 7, with 14 bases in between. Regarding this clonotype: Its specificity is not known.

Library preparation (for TCRbeta) was performed with unique molecular identifiers. TCRdb redid the calling of the PCR reads with MiXCR, one entry per CDR3 protein. The sample contains 450,000 to 700,000 distinct CDR3 sequences, 25% to 30% of which appear only once. The TCR comes from a boy less than two years old with Wiskott-Aldrich syndrome, due to receive a stem cell transplant. The material sequenced was PBMCs, taken before TCRalphabeta/CD19-depleted stem cell transplant. This rearrangement joins TRBV12-3 or TRBV12-4 to TRBJ1-2; a weak D match, TRBD1 (5 bases). The CDR3 bases are TGTGCCAGCAGTCCCGGGGTCAGGGTTGGCTACACCTTC. This sequence encodes CASSPGVRVGYTF.